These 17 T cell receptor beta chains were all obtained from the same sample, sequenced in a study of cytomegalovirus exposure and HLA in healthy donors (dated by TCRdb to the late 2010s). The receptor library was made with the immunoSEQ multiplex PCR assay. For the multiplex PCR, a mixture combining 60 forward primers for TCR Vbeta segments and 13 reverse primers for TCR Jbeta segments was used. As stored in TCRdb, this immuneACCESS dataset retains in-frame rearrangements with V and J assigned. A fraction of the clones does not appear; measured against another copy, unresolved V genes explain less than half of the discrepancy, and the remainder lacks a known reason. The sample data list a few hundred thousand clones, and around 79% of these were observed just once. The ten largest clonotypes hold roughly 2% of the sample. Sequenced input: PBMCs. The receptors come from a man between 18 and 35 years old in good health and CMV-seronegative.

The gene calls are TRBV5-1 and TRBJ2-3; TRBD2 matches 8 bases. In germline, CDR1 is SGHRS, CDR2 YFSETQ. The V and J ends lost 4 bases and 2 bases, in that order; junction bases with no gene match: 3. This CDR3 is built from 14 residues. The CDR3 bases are TGCGCCAGCAGCGCGGGACTAGACACAGATACGCAGTATTTT. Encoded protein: CASSAGLDTDTQYF.

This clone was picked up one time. The CDR3 here is CASSLSGTGGIETQYF. CDR3 DNA: TGTGCCAGCAGCTTGTCAGGGACAGGGGGAATAGAGACCCAGTACTTC. The chain joins TRBV5-6 to TRBJ2-5; TRBD1 matches 11 bases. V trimming: 1 base; J trimming: 4 bases; junction bases outside the gene matches: 6. The length of the CDR3 is 16 residues. CDR1 and CDR2 (germline): SGHDT, YYEEEE. Looking up the rest from reference TRBV5-6 and TRBJ2-5 gives the full variable domain: DAGVTQSPTHLIKTRGQQVTLRCSPKSGHDTVSWYQQALGQGPQFIFQYYEEEERQRGNFPDRFSGHQFPNYSSELNVNALLLGDSALYLCASSLSGTGGIETQYFGPGTRLLVL.

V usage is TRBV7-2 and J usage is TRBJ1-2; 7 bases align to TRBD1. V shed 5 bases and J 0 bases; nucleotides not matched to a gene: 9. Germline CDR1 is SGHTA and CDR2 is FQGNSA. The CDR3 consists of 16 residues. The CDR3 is CASSTPSGTANYGYTF. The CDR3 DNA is TGTGCCAGCAGCACCCCGTCCGGGACAGCTAACTATGGCTACACCTTC. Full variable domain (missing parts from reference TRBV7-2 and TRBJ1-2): GAGVSQSPSNKVTEKGKDVELRCDPISGHTALYWYRQSLGQGLEFLIYFQGNSAPDKSGLPSDRFSAERTGGSVSTLTIQRTQQEDSAVYLCASSTPSGTANYGYTFGSGTRLTVV.

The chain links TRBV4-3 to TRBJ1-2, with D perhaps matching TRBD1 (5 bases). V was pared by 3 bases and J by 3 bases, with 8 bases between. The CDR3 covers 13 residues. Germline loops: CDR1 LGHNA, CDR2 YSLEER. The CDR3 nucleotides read TGCGCCAGCAGCCAGACAGATTACTATGGCTACACCTTC. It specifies CASSQTDYYGYTF.

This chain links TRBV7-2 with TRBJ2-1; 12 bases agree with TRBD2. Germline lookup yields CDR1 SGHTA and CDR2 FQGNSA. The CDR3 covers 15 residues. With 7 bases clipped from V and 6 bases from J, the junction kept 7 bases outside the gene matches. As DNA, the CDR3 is TGTGCCAGCAAACTGTCGACTAGCGGGGGCAATGAGCAGTTCTTC. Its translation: CASKLSTSGGNEQFF.

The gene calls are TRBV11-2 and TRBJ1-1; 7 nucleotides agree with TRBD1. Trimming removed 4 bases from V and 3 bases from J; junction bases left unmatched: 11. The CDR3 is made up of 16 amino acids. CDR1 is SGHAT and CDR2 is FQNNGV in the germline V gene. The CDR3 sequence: CASSSNRAQGDTEAFF. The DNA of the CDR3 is TGTGCCAGCAGCTCAAACAGGGCCCAGGGGGACACTGAAGCTTTCTTT.

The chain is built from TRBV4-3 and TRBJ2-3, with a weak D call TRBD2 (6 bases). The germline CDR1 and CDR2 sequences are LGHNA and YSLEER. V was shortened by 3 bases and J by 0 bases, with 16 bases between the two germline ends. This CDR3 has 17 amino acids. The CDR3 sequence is CASSQAIAGTSTDTQYF. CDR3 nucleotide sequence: TGCGCCAGCAGCCAGGCGATCGCAGGGACTAGCACAGATACGCAGTATTTT.

The CDR3 coding sequence is TGTGCCAGCAGGGAAAGACAGGAACATGAGCAGTTCTTC. It codes for CASRERQEHEQFF. This chain uses TRBV11-3 with TRBJ2-1; possibly TRBD1 for D (6 bases). V was pared by 6 bases and J by 8 bases, with 14 bases between. The CDR3 extends over 13 amino acids. CDR1 and CDR2 (germline): SGHNT, YENEEA.

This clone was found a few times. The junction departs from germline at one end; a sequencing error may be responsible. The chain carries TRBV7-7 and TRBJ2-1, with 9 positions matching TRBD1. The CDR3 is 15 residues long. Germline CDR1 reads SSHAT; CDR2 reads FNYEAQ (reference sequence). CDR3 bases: TGTGCTAGCAGCTTAAAGACAGGGGGCTACAATGAGCAGTTCTTC. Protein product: CASSLKTGGYNEQFF.

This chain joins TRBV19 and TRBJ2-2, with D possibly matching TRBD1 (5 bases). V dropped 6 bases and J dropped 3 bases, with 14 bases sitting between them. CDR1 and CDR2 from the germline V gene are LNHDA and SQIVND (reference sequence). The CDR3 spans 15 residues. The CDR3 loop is CASRPRVGDTGELFF. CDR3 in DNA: TGTGCCAGTAGGCCCAGGGTGGGTGACACCGGGGAGCTGTTTTTT.

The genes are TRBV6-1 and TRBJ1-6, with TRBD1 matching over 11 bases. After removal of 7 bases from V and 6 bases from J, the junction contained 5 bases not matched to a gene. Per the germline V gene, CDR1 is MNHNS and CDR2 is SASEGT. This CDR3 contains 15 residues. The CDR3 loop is CASNEDRGLNSPLHF. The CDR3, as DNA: TGTGCCAGCAATGAGGACAGGGGGCTTAATTCACCCCTCCACTTT.

The CDR3 region is CAISQGLSTQYF. The CDR3 DNA follows: TGTGCCATCAGCCAAGGACTGTCTACGCAGTATTTT. The chain carries TRBV10-3 and TRBJ2-3, with D perhaps matching TRBD2 (5 bases). The V gene's germline CDR1 is ENHRY and CDR2 SYGVKD. The CDR3 covers 12 residues. The V end was cut by 6 bases, the J end by 8 bases, with 12 bases between.

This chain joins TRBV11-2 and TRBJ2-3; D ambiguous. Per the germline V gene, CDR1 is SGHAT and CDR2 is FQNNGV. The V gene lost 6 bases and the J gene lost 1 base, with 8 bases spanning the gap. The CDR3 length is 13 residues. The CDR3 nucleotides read TGTGCCAGCAGAGCGTGGGGCACAGATACGCAGTATTTT. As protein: CASRAWGTDTQYF.

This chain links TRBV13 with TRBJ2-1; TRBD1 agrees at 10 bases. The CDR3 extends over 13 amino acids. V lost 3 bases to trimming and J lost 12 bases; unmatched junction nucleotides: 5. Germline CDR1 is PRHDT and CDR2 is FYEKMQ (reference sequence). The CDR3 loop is CASSLLTGGLQFF. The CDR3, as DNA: TGTGCCAGCAGCTTGCTGACAGGGGGCTTGCAGTTCTTC. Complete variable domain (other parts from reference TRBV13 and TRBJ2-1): AAGVIQSPRHLIKEKRETATLKCYPIPRHDTVYWYQQGPGQDPQFLISFYEKMQSDKGSIPDRFSAQQFSDYHSELNMSSLELGDSALYFCASSLLTGGLQFFGPGTRLTVL.

CDR3 residues: CASSWTSGSQETQYF. The CDR3 region has the DNA TGTGCCAGCAGCTGGACTAGCGGGAGCCAAGAGACCCAGTACTTC. V and J are TRBV11-2 and TRBJ2-5, with 13 bases that match TRBD2. CDR3 length equals 15 residues. Germline V gene sequence: CDR1 SGHAT, CDR2 FQNNGV. The trim removed 4 bases at V and 1 base at J, leaving 0 bases unmatched.

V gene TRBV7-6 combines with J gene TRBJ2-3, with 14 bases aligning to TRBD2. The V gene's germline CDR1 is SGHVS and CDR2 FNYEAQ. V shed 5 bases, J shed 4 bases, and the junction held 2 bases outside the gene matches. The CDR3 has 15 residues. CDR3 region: CASSLTSGGADTQYF. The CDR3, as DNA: TGTGCCAGCAGCCTGACTAGCGGGGGGGCAGATACGCAGTATTTT. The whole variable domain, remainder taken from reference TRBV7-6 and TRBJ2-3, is GAGVSQSPRYKVTKRGQDVALRCDPISGHVSLYWYRQALGQGPEFLTYFNYEAQQDKSGLPNDRFSAERPEGSISTLTIQRTEQRDSAMYRCASSLTSGGADTQYFGPGTRLTVL.

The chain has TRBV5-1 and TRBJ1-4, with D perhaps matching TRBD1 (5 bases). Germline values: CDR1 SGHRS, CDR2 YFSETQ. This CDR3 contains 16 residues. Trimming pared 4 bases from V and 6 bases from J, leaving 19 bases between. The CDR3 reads CASSRAMGLQDEKLFF. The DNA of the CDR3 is TGCGCCAGCAGCCGGGCAATGGGGCTCCAGGATGAAAAACTGTTTTTT. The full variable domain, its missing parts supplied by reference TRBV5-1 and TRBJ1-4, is KAGVTQTPRYLIKTRGQQVTLSCSPISGHRSVSWYQQTPGQGLQFLFEYFSETQRNKGNFPGRFSGRQFSNSRSEMNVSTLELGDSALYLCASSRAMGLQDEKLFFGSGTQLSVL.